These 29 T cell receptor beta chains were all obtained from the same sample, sequenced in a study of blood T cell repertoires in COVID-19. Data came from immunoSEQ multiplex PCR; TCRdb stores just in-frame clones and leaves some out. The data show roughly 25,000 clones, with approximately 90% seen just once and approximately 9.7% held by the top ten. Sequencing used peripheral blood. These receptors were taken from a man aged 70-80 years with acute or convalescent COVID-19.

V is TRBV11-1 and J is TRBJ2-1, with D hard to call. The CDR3 is 13 residues long. Germline loops: CDR1 SGHAT, CDR2 FQDESV (reference sequence). The germline V and J ends were trimmed by 7 bases and 4 bases, with 11 bases remaining between them. The CDR3 region is CASNTNQYNEQFF. CDR3 nucleotides: TGTGCCAGCAACACTAACCAATACAATGAGCAGTTCTTC.

This chain links TRBV10-3 with TRBJ2-2; 7 bases are a match to TRBD1. With V trimmed by 8 bases and J by 0 bases, 6 bases remained unmatched. The CDR3 totals 15 residues. CDR1 and CDR2 (germline): ENHRY, SYGVKD. In DNA form, the CDR3 reads TGTGCCATCTACCGGACAGGCGCGAACACCGGGGAGCTGTTTTTT. This translates into CAIYRTGANTGELFF.

V is TRBV18 and J is TRBJ1-1; D not certain. Trimming pared 2 bases from V and 1 base from J, leaving 5 bases between. The CDR3 runs to 13 residues. Germline lookup yields CDR1 KGHSH and CDR2 LQKENI. CDR3 region: CASSPTRNTEAFF. The CDR3 DNA sequence: TGTGCCAGCTCACCAACGAGGAACACTGAAGCTTTCTTT.

This sequence joins TRBV6-5 and TRBJ2-7; TRBD1 aligns across 9 bases. The CDR3 has 14 amino acids. Germline CDR1 reads MNHEY; CDR2 reads SVGAGI. Losses at the gene ends were 4 bases for V and 6 bases for J; bases not matched to a gene: 7. Here the CDR3 DNA reads TGTGCCAGCAGTTTCGTGGGACAGGGTAGCGAGCAGTACTTC. Protein product: CASSFVGQGSEQYF.

The gene calls are TRBV7-9 and TRBJ1-1, with a possible D match to TRBD1 (5 bases). CDR3 length: 16 amino acids. Trimming shortened V by 0 bases and J by 1 base, and 12 bases separated the two germline ends. Germline V lookup: CDR1 SEHNR, CDR2 FQNEAQ (reference sequence). CDR3 region: CASSLARAPANTEAFF. In nucleotides, the CDR3 is TGTGCCAGCAGCTTAGCCAGGGCGCCCGCGAACACTGAAGCTTTCTTT. Using reference TRBV7-9 and TRBJ1-1 for the parts outside the CDR3, the full variable domain is DTGVSQNPRHKITKRGQNVTFRCDPISEHNRLYWYRQTLGQGPEFLTYFQNEAQLEKSRLLSDRFSAERPKGSFSTLEIQRTEQGDSAMYLCASSLARAPANTEAFFGQGTRLTVV.

The chain is built from TRBV24-1 and TRBJ2-1; 7 positions agree with TRBD2. The trim removed 1 base at V and 0 bases at J, leaving 2 bases unmatched. This CDR3 contains 16 residues. CDR1 KGHDR and CDR2 SFDVKD come from the germline V gene. The CDR3 loop reads CATSDFGGISYNEQFF. Written as DNA, the CDR3 is TGTGCCACCAGTGATTTCGGGGGGATCTCCTACAATGAGCAGTTCTTC.

The J gene is TRBJ1-5, the V gene TRBV27; D may be TRBD1 (5 bases). CDR3 size: 14 residues. Germline V gene sequence: CDR1 MNHEY, CDR2 SMNVEV (reference sequence). V gave up 5 bases and J gave up 4 bases, with 12 bases separating them. CDR3 bases: TGTGCCAGCAGTCAGGGAAATGGTAATCAGCCCCAGCATTTT. It translates to CASSQGNGNQPQHF.

The V call is TRBV16, the J call TRBJ2-2; 11 bases are a match to TRBD2. With V trimmed by 1 base and J by 4 bases, 5 bases remained unmatched. CDR1 KGHSY and CDR2 FQNENV come from the germline V gene. The CDR3 runs to 17 residues. CDR3 coding DNA: TGTGCCAGCAGCCAATTGGGAACTAGCGGGAGCACCGGGGAGCTGTTTTTT. Its protein is CASSQLGTSGSTGELFF.

J is TRBJ2-2 and V is TRBV5-1, with D tentatively TRBD2 (6 bases). The germline V gene encodes CDR1 SGHRS and CDR2 YFSETQ. The CDR3 has 14 residues. The V gene lost 5 bases and the J gene lost 5 bases, with 13 bases spanning the gap. In DNA form, the CDR3 reads TGCGCCAGCAGGAGCAGGGAGGCAACCGGGGAGCTGTTTTTT. Its protein product is CASRSREATGELFF.

This clone was seen a single time. This rearrangement joins TRBV24-1 to TRBJ2-5, with D perhaps TRBD1 (7 bases). CDR3 length: 16 residues. V was shortened by 3 bases and J by 4 bases, with 17 bases between the two germline ends. Germline CDR1 and CDR2: KGHDR and SFDVKD. CDR3 bases: TGTGCCACCAGTGATACAACAGGGGACGGGGGAGAGACCCAGTACTTC. Translated, it gives CATSDTTGDGGETQYF.

CDR3 coding DNA: TGTGCCATCAGCAAGGACAGGGGGGGAAACACTGAAGCTTTCTTT. Translating it yields CAISKDRGGNTEAFF. The chain recombines TRBV10-3 with TRBJ1-1; 10 positions agree with TRBD1. Germline V gives CDR1 ENHRY, CDR2 SYGVKD. This CDR3 contains 15 residues. J lost 2 bases, V lost 6 bases, and 6 bases had no gene match.

The chain is built from TRBV6-6 and TRBJ1-2; TRBD1 agrees at 7 bases. Germline V CDR1 and CDR2: MNHNY, SVGAGI (reference sequence). V was clipped by 2 bases and J by 3 bases; unmatched bases: 3. There are 14 residues in the CDR3. DNA for the CDR3: TGTGCCAGCAGTTACAGGGGGCTATACTATGGCTACACCTTC. It is translated as CASSYRGLYYGYTF.

The chain has TRBV20-1 and TRBJ2-7, with 10 bases that match TRBD2. The CDR3 length is 14 residues. Germline V gene lookup returns CDR1 DFQATT and CDR2 SNEGSKA (reference sequence). J lost 0 bases, V lost 6 bases, and 5 bases had no gene match. The CDR3 DNA reads TGCAGTGCCAGTCAGCGGGGGGGCTCCTACGAGCAGTACTTC. The encoded protein is CSASQRGGSYEQYF.

The rearrangement uses TRBV19 and TRBJ2-3; 11 nucleotides align to TRBD1. CDR3 length: 15 residues. Germline CDR1 LNHDA, CDR2 SQIVND (reference sequence). V was pared by 7 bases and J by 5 bases, with 8 bases of the junction left unmatched. CDR3 in amino acids: CASTLGQGAIDTQYF. The DNA for the CDR3 is TGTGCCAGTACCCTCGGACAGGGGGCAATAGATACGCAGTATTTT. The full variable domain, with the rest looked up from reference TRBV19 and TRBJ2-3, is DGGITQSPKYLFRKEGQNVTLSCEQNLNHDAMYWYRQDPGQGLRLIYYSQIVNDFQKGDIAEGYSVSREKKESFPLTVTSAQKNPTAFYLCASTLGQGAIDTQYFGPGTRLTVL.

The chain combines TRBV5-4 with TRBJ2-7; 7 bases map to TRBD1. This CDR3 comprises 15 residues. V was pared by 0 bases and J by 3 bases, with 6 bases of the junction left unmatched. Germline CDR1 and CDR2: SGHNT and YYREEE (reference sequence). CDR3 sequence: CASSLAGPGGYEQYF. The CDR3 nucleotides are TGTGCCAGCAGCTTGGCGGGTCCAGGGGGCTACGAGCAGTACTTC.

The gene calls are TRBV4-2 and TRBJ2-7, with D possibly matching TRBD1 (5 bases). V shed 1 base and J shed 3 bases, with 7 bases lying between them. Germline CDR1 reads LGHNA; CDR2 reads YNFKEQ. The CDR3 runs 13 residues. The CDR3: CASSQVQGYEQYF. The CDR3 DNA reads TGTGCCAGCAGCCAAGTCCAGGGCTACGAGCAGTACTTC.

The chain carries TRBV9 and TRBJ2-7; 10 positions agree with TRBD1. Germline-derived CDR1 and CDR2 are SGDLS and YYNGEE. The ends lost 3 bases at V and 3 bases at J; junction bases unmatched: 6. The CDR3 is 15 amino acids. The CDR3: CASSATTGGVYEQYF. The CDR3 coding sequence is TGTGCCAGCAGCGCGACGACAGGGGGCGTCTACGAGCAGTACTTC.

The CDR3 region is CASSGGQESVTNEKLFF. The CDR3 bases are TGTGCCAGCAGCGGCGGCCAAGAGTCTGTCACTAATGAAAAACTGTTTTTT. This chain uses TRBV9 with TRBJ1-4; no clear D. The CDR3 has 17 amino acids. Trimming stripped 3 bases from V and 2 bases from J, with 17 bases between. CDR1 SGDLS and CDR2 YYNGEE come from the germline V gene.

A few counts support this clone. V is TRBV18 and J is TRBJ1-2; the D gene is possibly TRBD1 (5 bases). Germline lookup yields CDR1 KGHSH and CDR2 LQKENI. This CDR3 is built from 14 residues. V was shortened by 3 bases and J by 5 bases, with 13 bases between the two germline ends. The CDR3 loop reads CASSPLGVEYGYTF. The CDR3 nucleotides are TGTGCCAGCTCACCCCTAGGGGTCGAGTATGGCTACACCTTC.

This sequence joins TRBV7-6 and TRBJ1-3; perhaps TRBD1 as D (5 bases). CDR1 is SGHVS and CDR2 is FNYEAQ in the germline V gene. The CDR3 totals 15 residues. The ends were cut back, 0 bases at V and 2 bases at J, with 8 bases in the middle. Here the CDR3 DNA reads TGTGCCAGCAGCTTAGCAGGGGCGGCTGGAAACACCATATATTTT. This sequence encodes CASSLAGAAGNTIYF.

The rearrangement joins TRBV7-9 to TRBJ1-1; 8 bases line up with TRBD1. V lost 5 bases, J lost 1 base, and 3 bases stayed unmatched. CDR1 and CDR2 from the germline V gene are SEHNR and FQNEAQ (reference sequence). CDR3 size: 14 residues. The CDR3 nucleotides read TGTGCCAGCAGCCCCACAGGGGGGAACACTGAAGCTTTCTTT. Its protein product is CASSPTGGNTEAFF.

The genes are TRBV4-1 and TRBJ1-5, with 9 bases identical to TRBD1. This CDR3 is built from 14 residues. CDR1 is MGHRA and CDR2 is YSYEKL in the germline V gene. V lost 4 bases to trimming and J lost 6 bases; unmatched junction nucleotides: 4. The CDR3 DNA sequence: TGCGCCAGCAGCCCGGGACAGGGTAGTCAGCCCCAGCATTTT. This sequence encodes CASSPGQGSQPQHF.

The CDR3 region is CSVHTGTQYF. DNA for the CDR3: TGCAGCGTCCACACGGGGACCCAGTACTTC. The chain uses TRBV29-1 and TRBJ2-5; D is uncertain. V was cut by 6 bases and J by 7 bases, with 9 bases left in between. The CDR3 runs 10 residues. Germline V gives CDR1 SQVTM, CDR2 ANQGSEA.

The chain recombines TRBV5-1 with TRBJ1-3; D is perhaps TRBD1 (6 bases). Trimming cost V 7 bases and J 0 bases, with 17 bases left between them. This CDR3 region has 16 residues. CDR1 SGHRS and CDR2 YFSETQ come from the germline V gene. CDR3 sequence (DNA): TGCGCCAGCGGCCGGGACACCGGTCTCTCTGGAAACACCATATATTTT. Translated: CASGRDTGLSGNTIYF. The entire variable domain, with the rest obtained from reference TRBV5-1 and TRBJ1-3, is as follows: KAGVTQTPRYLIKTRGQQVTLSCSPISGHRSVSWYQQTPGQGLQFLFEYFSETQRNKGNFPGRFSGRQFSNSRSEMNVSTLELGDSALYLCASGRDTGLSGNTIYFGEGSWLTVV.

Here the CDR3 reads CAWSAGLVEVNYGYTF. CDR3 bases: TGTGCCTGGAGCGCGGGACTCGTGGAGGTTAACTATGGCTACACCTTC. The chain carries TRBV30 and TRBJ1-2; D may be TRBD1 (5 bases). Trimming took off 3 bases at V and 1 base at J, with 18 bases between the two ends. The CDR3 is made up of 16 amino acids. Germline V gene data show CDR1 as GTSNPN and CDR2 as SVGIG (reference sequence).

This chain connects TRBV2 to TRBJ1-2, with TRBD1 identical over 8 bases. CDR3 length equals 13 residues. CDR1 and CDR2 (germline): SNHLY, FYNNEI. V was pared by 7 bases and J by 3 bases, with 4 bases of the junction left unmatched. CDR3 in amino acids: CASILDRDYGYTF. DNA of the CDR3: TGTGCCAGCATTCTGGACAGGGACTATGGCTACACCTTC.

The chain joins TRBV18 to TRBJ2-2, with a possible D match to TRBD1 (5 bases). Trimming took 2 bases from V and 1 from J, leaving 14 bases between them. The V gene's germline CDR1 is KGHSH and CDR2 LQKENI. The CDR3 runs to 17 residues. Here the CDR3 reads CASSPTKGLLNTGELFF. Here the CDR3 DNA reads TGTGCCAGCTCACCAACGAAGGGGCTACTGAACACCGGGGAGCTGTTTTTT.

The chain couples TRBV28 to TRBJ1-1; D is unresolved. The ends were cut back, 2 bases at V and 1 base at J, with 8 bases in the middle. This CDR3 has 14 residues. Germline loops: CDR1 MDHEN, CDR2 SYDVKM. CDR3 DNA: TGTGCCAGCAGTTTAACGCGGGGGAACACTGAAGCTTTCTTT. Translated, it gives CASSLTRGNTEAFF.

This chain links TRBV12-3 or TRBV12-4 with TRBJ2-1; tentative D call: TRBD1 (5 bases). The CDR3 length is 13 residues. Deletions cut 8 bases from V and 0 bases from J, with 8 bases between. The CDR3: CASQGSSYNEQFF. In DNA form, the CDR3 reads TGTGCCAGCCAGGGTAGCTCCTACAATGAGCAGTTCTTC.